These 25 T cell receptor beta chains came from one sample sequenced in a study of T cells in Graves' hyperthyroidism and ophthalmopathy. There were TCR beta CDR3 regions amplified from RNA transcripts. HTBI primers were the set used in a first-round RT-PCR of the TCR CDR3. In TCRdb, the multiplex PCR reads were re-called with MiXCR into one record per CDR3 protein. The sample contains some 620,000 distinct CDR3 sequences, around 15% of which appear only once. The sequencing sample was made of blood. The receptors derive from a young woman with Graves' hyperthyroidism.

This clonotype has a count of ten or more. The CDR3 protein is CASSLLRSSYEQYF. The CDR3 DNA reads TGTGCCAGCAGCTTACTAAGGAGCTCCTACGAGCAGTACTTC. This rearrangement joins TRBV11-2 to TRBJ2-7; D not certain. The CDR3 loop spans 14 amino acids. The V end was cut by 2 bases, the J end by 0 bases, with 8 bases between. Germline V gene sequence: CDR1 SGHAT, CDR2 FQNNGV. Using reference TRBV11-2 and TRBJ2-7 for the parts outside the CDR3, the full variable domain is EAGVAQSPRYKIIEKRQSVAFWCNPISGHATLYWYQQILGQGPKLLIQFQNNGVVDDSQLPKDRFSAERLKGVDSTLKIQPAKLEDSAVYLCASSLLRSSYEQYFGPGTRLTVT.

This clonotype was observed a handful of times. The chain links TRBV11-2 to TRBJ2-5; D may be TRBD1 (5 bases). Looked up from germline, CDR1 is SGHAT and CDR2 is FQNNGV. Trimming stripped 3 bases from V and 5 bases from J, with 13 bases between. CDR3 length: 14 amino acids. The CDR3: CASSLDNSSETQYF. The CDR3 DNA reads TGTGCCAGCAGCTTGGACAACTCCTCGGAGACCCAGTACTTC.

This clonotype was detected many times. The V and J genes are TRBV28 and TRBJ2-5, with 14 bases aligning to TRBD2. V dropped 5 bases and J dropped 1; count of bases not matched to a gene: 12. The CDR3 consists of 19 residues. The germline V gene encodes CDR1 MDHEN and CDR2 SYDVKM. The CDR3 DNA is TGTGCCAGCAGTCTTTCTTCACCGGGACTAGCGGGAGCCCAAGAGACCCAGTACTTC. Amino acids: CASSLSSPGLAGAQETQYF.

This clonotype was counted at least ten times. The gene calls are TRBV7-8 and TRBJ1-5; D is perhaps TRBD1 (5 bases). V shed 3 bases and J shed 7 bases, with 19 bases lying between them. The germline gives CDR1 SGHVS, CDR2 FQNEAQ. This CDR3 contains 16 residues. Written as DNA, the CDR3 is TGTGCCAGCAGCTTGGCGATGGGACGGAATCACCAGCCCCAGCATTTT. This gives the protein CASSLAMGRNHQPQHF.

In this sample, this clonotype turned up a few times. V gene TRBV2 combines with J gene TRBJ1-2; 8 nucleotides agree with TRBD1. Germline CDR1 is SNHLY and CDR2 is FYNNEI. The CDR3 loop spans 16 amino acids. V was clipped by 6 bases and J by 0 bases; unmatched bases: 9. As DNA, the CDR3 is TGTGCCAGCAGCAAGGACAGGGTATTAACTAACTATGGCTACACCTTC. This translates into CASSKDRVLTNYGYTF.

This clonotype has ten or more counts. The CDR3 loop is CASSPYKGGTEAFF. The DNA of the CDR3 is TGTGCCAGCAGCCCCTACAAGGGAGGGACTGAAGCTTTCTTT. The chain is built from TRBV7-3 and TRBJ1-1, with no clear D. Germline values: CDR1 SGHTA, CDR2 FQGTGA. V gave up 5 bases and J gave up 5 bases, with 15 bases separating them. This CDR3 contains 14 residues.

In regard to this clonotype: Lacking the conserved final phenylalanine or tryptophan, this CDR3 likely reflects a read error. The genes are TRBV19 and TRBJ1-2, with D possibly TRBD1 on 5 matching bases. V was cut by 2 bases and J by 10 bases, with 14 bases left in between. The germline gives CDR1 LNHDA, CDR2 SQIVND (reference sequence). CDR3 length equals 13 residues. The CDR3 region is CASSIKGRLDYTL. CDR3 nucleotides: TGTGCCAGTAGTATAAAGGGGCGCTTGGACTACACCCTC.

This chain joins TRBV5-1 and TRBJ2-1; D remains unclear. The V end was cut by 0 bases, the J end by 2 bases, with 9 bases between. CDR3 length equals 15 residues. Germline V CDR1 and CDR2: SGHRS, YFSETQ. This CDR3 is CASSLGGLTYNEQFF. CDR3 sequence (DNA): TGCGCCAGCAGCTTGGGGGGTCTAACCTACAATGAGCAGTTCTTC.

V and J are TRBV5-4 and TRBJ2-4; 9 bases line up with TRBD1. V lost 5 bases to trimming and J lost 3 bases; unmatched junction nucleotides: 6. Germline assignment: CDR1 SGHNT and CDR2 YYREEE (reference sequence). The CDR3 contains 15 residues. CDR3 bases: TGTGCCAGCAGAGGGGACAGGGTTGGCAAAAACATTCAGTACTTC. Its protein is CASRGDRVGKNIQYF.

The V and J genes are TRBV2 and TRBJ1-5; 8 bases match TRBD1. The CDR3 has 13 residues. J was trimmed by 4 bases and V by 10 bases; bases with no gene match: 6. Looked up from germline, CDR1 is SNHLY and CDR2 is FYNNEI. DNA of the CDR3: TGTGCCAACTTTGGACAGGGTAATCAGCCCCAGCATTTT. This encodes CANFGQGNQPQHF.

This clonotype was seen only once. The rearrangement uses TRBV7-2 and TRBJ2-1, with 7 bases matching TRBD2. Unmatched junction bases numbered 9, after V lost 3 bases and J lost 1 base. CDR3 length: 17 amino acids. CDR1 is SGHTA and CDR2 is FQGNSA in the germline V gene. DNA for the CDR3: TGTGCCAGCAGCTTGGATGTGGGGCGGGAGTCCTACAATGAGCAGTTCTTC. Protein sequence: CASSLDVGRESYNEQFF. The full variable domain, in which reference TRBV7-2 and TRBJ2-1 provide the parts outside the CDR3, is GAGVSQSPSNKVTEKGKDVELRCDPISGHTALYWYRQSLGQGLEFLIYFQGNSAPDKSGLPSDRFSAERTGGSVSTLTIQRTQQEDSAVYLCASSLDVGRESYNEQFFGPGTRLTVL.

Note on this clonotype: This clone may be a read error of a much larger clone one base away. This chain uses TRBV28 with TRBJ2-1; D possibly corresponds to TRBD1 (5 bases). Trimming removed 5 bases at V and 2 bases at J, with 13 bases between. Per germline, CDR1 MDHEN and CDR2 SYDVKM. CDR3 length equals 15 residues. The CDR3 is CASSDQIGAYNEQFF. The CDR3, as DNA: TGTGCCAGCAGTGATCAAATAGGGGCCTACAATGAGCAGTTCTTC. The full variable domain, in which reference TRBV28 and TRBJ2-1 provide the parts outside the CDR3, is DVKVTQSSRYLVKRTGEKVFLECVQDMDHENMFWYRQDPGLGLRLIYFSYDVKMKEKGDIPEGYSVSREKKERFSLILESASTNQTSMYLCASSDQIGAYNEQFFGPGTRLTVL.

This clonotype showed up many times. The V call is TRBV7-9, the J call TRBJ2-7, with TRBD2 identical over 10 bases. V gave up 4 bases and J gave up 2 bases; unmatched junction bases: 5. The germline gives CDR1 SEHNR, CDR2 FQNEAQ (reference sequence). CDR3 length equals 15 residues. The CDR3, as DNA: TGTGCCAGCAGCTACCGAGCGGGAGGGCCCTACGAGCAGTACTTC. This translates into CASSYRAGGPYEQYF.

Ten or more counts support this clonotype. The chain carries TRBV28 and TRBJ2-2, with a weak D call TRBD2 (6 bases). The CDR3 consists of 14 residues. The germline V gene encodes CDR1 MDHEN and CDR2 SYDVKM. V was cut by 8 bases and J by 6 bases, with 16 bases left in between. The CDR3 reads CASLPPGSPGELFF. CDR3 in DNA: TGTGCCAGCCTCCCACCCGGGAGTCCCGGGGAGCTGTTTTTT.

This clonotype was seen only a few times. CDR3 loop: CASSSLSNTIYF. The CDR3 DNA reads TGTGCCAGCAGCTCCCTCTCCAACACCATATATTTT. This sequence joins TRBV11-2 and TRBJ1-3; D gene ambiguous. Per the germline V gene, CDR1 is SGHAT and CDR2 is FQNNGV. V was pared by 4 bases and J by 7 bases, with 8 bases between. The CDR3 length is 12 residues.

The chain has TRBV7-2 and TRBJ1-6, with no clear D. The germline V gene has CDR1 SGHTA and CDR2 FQGNSA. Trimming stripped 4 bases from V and 7 bases from J, with 11 bases between. The length of the CDR3 is 14 residues. In nucleotides, the CDR3 is TGTGCCAGCAGCTCCCACAGTGGCAATTCACCCCTCCACTTT. Residues: CASSSHSGNSPLHF.

The CDR3: CASSGDPTYGYTF. The CDR3 region has the DNA TGTGCCAGCAGTGGGGACCCTACCTATGGCTACACCTTC. The chain carries TRBV6-1 and TRBJ1-2; the D gene is possibly TRBD1 (5 bases). CDR1 is MNHNS and CDR2 is SASEGT in the germline V gene. The germline V and J ends were trimmed by 4 bases and 4 bases, with 10 bases remaining between them. This CDR3 is 13 amino acids long.

This clonotype came up many times. The gene calls are TRBV6-2 or TRBV6-3 and TRBJ2-1; TRBD2 aligns across 12 bases. In germline, CDR1 is MNHEY, CDR2 SVGEGT. J gave up 5 bases and V 2 bases, and 16 bases lay outside the gene matches. CDR3 size: 20 residues. The CDR3 region has the DNA TGTGCCAGCAGTTACCCTGACCCGACTAGCGGGAGAAGGGGTAACAATGAGCAGTTCTTC. This translates into CASSYPDPTSGRRGNNEQFF.

This clonotype was detected many times. The rearrangement joins TRBV6-1 to TRBJ1-5; D possibly corresponds to TRBD1 (6 bases). Trimming pared 2 bases from V and 4 bases from J, leaving 18 bases between. The V gene's germline CDR1 is MNHNS and CDR2 SASEGT. The CDR3 covers 17 residues. The CDR3 loop reads CASSEKGGRGVNQPQHF. DNA for the CDR3: TGTGCCAGCAGTGAAAAGGGAGGCAGGGGAGTGAATCAGCCCCAGCATTTT.

This clonotype appeared a few times. The chain uses TRBV19 and TRBJ2-1; 10 bases match TRBD1. The J segment lost 7 bases and the V segment lost 3 bases, leaving 6 bases of the junction unmatched. CDR3 length equals 15 residues. CDR1 and CDR2 (germline): LNHDA, SQIVND (reference sequence). DNA for the CDR3: TGTGCCAGTAGTATGGGACAGGGGCCTATGAATGAGCAGTTCTTC. Translation gives CASSMGQGPMNEQFF.

This clonotype has a count of ten or more. The chain links TRBV28 to TRBJ1-1; D call uncertain. V was shortened by 6 bases and J by 1 base, with 12 bases between the two germline ends. Germline CDR1 and CDR2: MDHEN and SYDVKM. This CDR3 spans 14 amino acids. The CDR3 DNA sequence: TGTGCCAGCAGAATGGGTTTTTGGAACACTGAAGCTTTCTTT. This codes for CASRMGFWNTEAFF.

The V and J genes are TRBV5-5 and TRBJ2-6; D is uncertain. This CDR3 spans 19 amino acids. Germline-derived CDR1 and CDR2 are SGHKS and YYEKEE (reference sequence). Trimming cost V 6 bases and J 4 bases, with 26 bases left between them. CDR3 sequence reads: CASIGLFVGVSQGANVLTF. In DNA form, the CDR3 reads TGTGCCAGCATAGGGCTTTTTGTTGGTGTCTCGCAAGGGGCCAACGTCCTGACTTTC. Looking up the rest from reference TRBV5-5 and TRBJ2-6 gives the full variable domain: DAGVTQSPTHLIKTRGQQVTLRCSPISGHKSVSWYQQVLGQGPQFIFQYYEKEERGRGNFPDRFSARQFPNYSSELNVNALLLGDSALYLCASIGLFVGVSQGANVLTFGAGSRLTVL.

The rearrangement joins TRBV11-2 to TRBJ2-3, with TRBD2 matching 15 bases. The trim removed 5 bases at V and 5 bases at J, leaving 17 bases unmatched. CDR1 and CDR2 from the germline V gene are SGHAT and FQNNGV. CDR3 size: 20 residues. The CDR3 DNA reads as TGTGCCAGCAGCGATCCCCGGACTAGCGGGGGGGGCCGCGGGCGAGATACGCAGTATTTT. It is translated as CASSDPRTSGGGRGRDTQYF.

Many counts were recorded for this clonotype. V gene TRBV5-1 combines with J gene TRBJ1-3; D is perhaps TRBD1 (6 bases). With 3 bases removed from V and 2 bases from J, the gap between germline ends came to 15 bases. CDR1 is SGHRS, CDR2 YFSETQ, per germline. The CDR3 has 16 residues. The CDR3 coding sequence is TGCGCCAGCAGCTCGATGACAGGCCTGGCTGGAAACACCATATATTTT. Protein sequence: CASSSMTGLAGNTIYF.

This clonotype has a count of ten or more. The CDR3 nucleotides read TGTGCCAGCAGCTTACTGACTAGCGGGGAGATTTCCTACAATGAGCAGTTCTTC. Translated, it gives CASSLLTSGEISYNEQFF. The genes are TRBV7-9 and TRBJ2-1; 11 nucleotides agree with TRBD2. Trimming cost V 2 bases and J 1 base; bases outside gene matches: 7. The CDR3 sequence is 18 residues long. Per germline, CDR1 SEHNR and CDR2 FQNEAQ (reference sequence). Combining the CDR3 with reference TRBV7-9 and TRBJ2-1 gives the whole variable domain DTGVSQNPRHKITKRGQNVTFRCDPISEHNRLYWYRQTLGQGPEFLTYFQNEAQLEKSRLLSDRFSAERPKGSFSTLEIQRTEQGDSAMYLCASSLLTSGEISYNEQFFGPGTRLTVL.